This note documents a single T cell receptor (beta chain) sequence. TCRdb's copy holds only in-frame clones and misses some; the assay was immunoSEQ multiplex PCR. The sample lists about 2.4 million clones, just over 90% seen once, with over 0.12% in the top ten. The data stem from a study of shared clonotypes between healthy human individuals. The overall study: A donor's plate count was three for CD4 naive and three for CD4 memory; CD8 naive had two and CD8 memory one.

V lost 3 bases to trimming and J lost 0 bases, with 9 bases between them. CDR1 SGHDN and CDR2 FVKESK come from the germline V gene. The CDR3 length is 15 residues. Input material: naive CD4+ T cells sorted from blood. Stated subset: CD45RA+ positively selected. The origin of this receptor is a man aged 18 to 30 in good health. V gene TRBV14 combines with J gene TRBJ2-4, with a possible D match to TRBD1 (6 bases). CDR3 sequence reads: CASSQQGLAKNIQYF. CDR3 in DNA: TGTGCCAGCAGCCAGCAGGGGTTAGCCAAAAACATTCAGTACTTC.